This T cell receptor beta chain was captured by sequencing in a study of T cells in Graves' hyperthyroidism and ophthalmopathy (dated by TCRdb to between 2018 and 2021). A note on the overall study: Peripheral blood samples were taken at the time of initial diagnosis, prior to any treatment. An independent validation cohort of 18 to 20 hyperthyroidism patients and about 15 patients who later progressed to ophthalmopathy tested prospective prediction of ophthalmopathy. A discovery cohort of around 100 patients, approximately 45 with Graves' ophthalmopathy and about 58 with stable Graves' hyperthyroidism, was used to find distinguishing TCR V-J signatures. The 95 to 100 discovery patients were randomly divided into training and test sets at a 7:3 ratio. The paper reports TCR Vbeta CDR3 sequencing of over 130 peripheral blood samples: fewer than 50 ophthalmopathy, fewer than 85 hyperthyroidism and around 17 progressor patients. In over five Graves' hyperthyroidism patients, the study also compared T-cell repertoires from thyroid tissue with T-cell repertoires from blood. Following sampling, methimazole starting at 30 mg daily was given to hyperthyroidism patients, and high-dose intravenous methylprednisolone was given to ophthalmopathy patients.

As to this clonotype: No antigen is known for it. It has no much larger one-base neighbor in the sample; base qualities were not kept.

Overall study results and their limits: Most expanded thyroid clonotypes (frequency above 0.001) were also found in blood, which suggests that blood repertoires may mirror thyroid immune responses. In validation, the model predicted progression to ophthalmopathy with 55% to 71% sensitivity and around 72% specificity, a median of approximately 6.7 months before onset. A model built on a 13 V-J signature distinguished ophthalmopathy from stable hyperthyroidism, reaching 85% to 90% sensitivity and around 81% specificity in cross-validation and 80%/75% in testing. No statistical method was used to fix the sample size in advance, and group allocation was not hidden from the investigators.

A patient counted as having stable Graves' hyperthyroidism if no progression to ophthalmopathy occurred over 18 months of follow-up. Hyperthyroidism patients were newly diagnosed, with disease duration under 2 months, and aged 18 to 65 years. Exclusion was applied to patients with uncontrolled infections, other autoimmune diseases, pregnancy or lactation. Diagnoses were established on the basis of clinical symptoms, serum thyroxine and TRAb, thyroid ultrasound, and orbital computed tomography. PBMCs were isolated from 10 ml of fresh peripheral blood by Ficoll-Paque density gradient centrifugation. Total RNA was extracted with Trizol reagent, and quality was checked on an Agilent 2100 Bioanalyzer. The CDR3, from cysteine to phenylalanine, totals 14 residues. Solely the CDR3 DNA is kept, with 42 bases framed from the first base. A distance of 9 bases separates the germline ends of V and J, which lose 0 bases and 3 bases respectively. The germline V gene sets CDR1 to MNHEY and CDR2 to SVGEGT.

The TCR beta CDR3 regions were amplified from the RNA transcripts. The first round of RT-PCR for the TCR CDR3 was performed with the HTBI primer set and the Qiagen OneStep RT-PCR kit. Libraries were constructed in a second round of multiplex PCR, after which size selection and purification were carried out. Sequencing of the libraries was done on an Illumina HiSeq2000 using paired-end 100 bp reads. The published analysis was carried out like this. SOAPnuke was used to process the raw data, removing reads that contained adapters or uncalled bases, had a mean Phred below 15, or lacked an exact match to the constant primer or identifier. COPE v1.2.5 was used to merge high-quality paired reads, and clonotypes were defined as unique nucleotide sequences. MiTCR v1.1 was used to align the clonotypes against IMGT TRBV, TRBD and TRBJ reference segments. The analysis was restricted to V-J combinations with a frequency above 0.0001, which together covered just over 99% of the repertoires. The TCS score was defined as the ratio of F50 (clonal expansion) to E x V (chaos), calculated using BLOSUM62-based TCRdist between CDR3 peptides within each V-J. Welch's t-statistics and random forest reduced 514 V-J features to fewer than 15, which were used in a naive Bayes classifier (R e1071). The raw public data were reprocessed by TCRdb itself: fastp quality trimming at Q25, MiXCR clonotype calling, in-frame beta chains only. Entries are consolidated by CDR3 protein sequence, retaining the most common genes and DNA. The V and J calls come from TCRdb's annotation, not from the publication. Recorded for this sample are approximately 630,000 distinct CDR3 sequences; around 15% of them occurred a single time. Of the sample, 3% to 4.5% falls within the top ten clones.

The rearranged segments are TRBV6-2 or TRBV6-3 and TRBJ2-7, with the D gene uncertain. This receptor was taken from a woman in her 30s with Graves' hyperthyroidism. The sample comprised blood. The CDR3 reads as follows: CASSYSIQFYEQYF. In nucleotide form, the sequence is TGTGCCAGCAGTTACTCGATACAGTTCTACGAGCAGTACTTC.